This is a list of T cell receptor beta chains from one sample in a study of blood T cell repertoires in COVID-19. Measured with immunoSEQ multiplex PCR; TCRdb has only the in-frame clones, and not every one. The repertoire holds 95,000 to 110,000 clones, around nine tenths seen once, with around 1.2% in the top ten. Sequencing used peripheral blood. The origin of the receptors is a woman in her thirties with acute or convalescent COVID-19. The CDR3 runs from the conserved cysteine through the conserved F or W. The order of the fields is CDR3 length, J gene, D gene, clone size, V gene, CDR3 DNA, CDR3 protein. D genes are given only for firm matches. Not every row has a clone size; where given, it reads once, few, many or a size class.

>17|TRBJ1-3|-|-|TRBV10-1
TGCGCCAGCAGTGATAAGGGGTCTCTTTCGTCTGGAAACACCATATATTTT
CASSDKGSLSSGNTIYF
>12|TRBJ1-1|-|-|TRBV7-2
TGTGCCAGCAGCTTAATGGAGTCAGAAGCTTTCTTT
CASSLMESEAFF
>13|TRBJ1-2|-|-|TRBV29-1
TGCAGCGTTGAGGTCCAGCGTCTCTATGGCTACACCTTC
CSVEVQRLYGYTF
>15|TRBJ2-7|TRBD1|few|TRBV28
TGTGCCAGCAGTCTTACATCGACAGGGGCCTACGAGCAGTACTTC
CASSLTSTGAYEQYF
>14|TRBJ1-6|TRBD1|-|TRBV19
TGTGCCAGTAGGGTCGGACAGGGATTCTCACCCCTCCACTTT
CASRVGQGFSPLHF
>16|TRBJ2-3|TRBD2|-|TRBV5-4
TGTGCCAGCAGCTTGATCGGGGGGGTGTCCACAGATACGCAGTATTTT
CASSLIGGVSTDTQYF
>16|TRBJ2-2|TRBD2|-|TRBV5-4
TGTGCCAGCAGCAGGACTAGCGGGGGGGCGACCGGGGAGCTGTTTTTT
CASSRTSGGATGELFF
>14|TRBJ1-2|TRBD1|-|TRBV27
TGTGCCAGCAGTTTCGATGACAGGGTGAGAGGCTACACCTTC
CASSFDDRVRGYTF
>15|TRBJ2-3|TRBD1|once|TRBV7-2
TGTGCCAGCAGCCCAGAGGGGGACAGCGGATATACGCAGTATTTT
CASSPEGDSGYTQYF
>17|TRBJ2-7|TRBD2|-|TRBV4-2
TGTGCCAGCAGTAGCCCGCGGACTAGCGGGAGGGTTTACGAGCAGTACTTC
CASSSPRTSGRVYEQYF
>11|TRBJ2-7|-|-|TRBV10-1
TGCGCCAGCATCAGAATCTACGAGCAGTACTTC
CASIRIYEQYF
>16|TRBJ2-7|TRBD2|-|TRBV27
TGTGCCAGCAGTTTAGGTAGCGGGGGCTTCTCCTACGAGCAGTACTTC
CASSLGSGGFSYEQYF
>15|TRBJ1-2|TRBD1|-|TRBV11-2
TGTGCCAGCAGCCCACGACAGGGGGCTCTCAATGGCTACACCTTC
CASSPRQGALNGYTF
>14|TRBJ2-1|TRBD1|-|TRBV7-3
TGTGCCAGCAGCCCCGGACAGGGGTGGAATGAGCAGTTCTTC
CASSPGQGWNEQFF
>13|TRBJ2-1|-|-|TRBV9
TGTGCCAGCAGCGTAGAAAGCTTCAATGAGCAGTTCTTC
CASSVESFNEQFF
>15|TRBJ2-7|TRBD1|-|TRBV5-1
TGCGCCAGCAGCTTGGATAGGGACAGGGGCCACGAGCAGTACTTC
CASSLDRDRGHEQYF
>13|TRBJ2-1|-|once|TRBV7-8
TGTGCCAGCAGCTTCGCGCTCTACAATGAGCAGTTCTTC
CASSFALYNEQFF
>20|TRBJ2-7|-|-|TRBV28
TGTGCCAGCAGTTTCTTCATGTTGGGGGGACCGCAGGGAGACTCCTACGAGCAGTACTTC
CASSFFMLGGPQGDSYEQYF
>15|TRBJ2-3|-|-|TRBV9
TGTGCCAGCAGCGTAGGCGGGGCAGGGTCAGATACGCAGTATTTT
CASSVGGAGSDTQYF
>17|TRBJ2-5|TRBD2|-|TRBV28
TGTGCCAGCAGTCCGGGATCGGGTAGCGGGAAGGAGGAGACCCAGTACTTC
CASSPGSGSGKEETQYF
>14|TRBJ2-1|TRBD2|-|TRBV6-4
TGTGCCAGCAGTCCGACCGTACCTAGCGGTGAGCAGTTCTTC
CASSPTVPSGEQFF
>14|TRBJ2-7|TRBD1|once|TRBV3-1/TRBV3-2
TGTGCCAGCAGCGTCACCGGGACAGGCTACGAGCAGTACTTC
CASSVTGTGYEQYF
>13|TRBJ2-7|-|once|TRBV13
TGTGCCAGCAGCCCAGGGCCTACCTACGAGCAGTACTTC
CASSPGPTYEQYF
>14|TRBJ1-2|TRBD1|-|TRBV11-3
TGTGCCAGCAGCTCACTAACAGGGGGCCATGGCTACACCTTC
CASSSLTGGHGYTF
>17|TRBJ2-7|TRBD2|-|TRBV14
TGTGCCAGCAGCCAAGATCGGACTAGCGGGAGACCCTACGAGCAGTACTTC
CASSQDRTSGRPYEQYF
>16|TRBJ2-1|-|-|TRBV19
TGTGCCAGTAGTGGGGACCTCAGGACAGTTTACAATGAGCAGTTCTTC
CASSGDLRTVYNEQFF
>14|TRBJ1-1|-|-|TRBV4-1
TGCGCCAGCAGACTTGCCGCGGCACCCACTGAAGCTTTCTTT
CASRLAAAPTEAFF
>15|TRBJ1-2|-|-|TRBV6-1
TGTGCCAGCAGTGAATGGGGAAGGGGTAACTATGGCTACACCTTC
CASSEWGRGNYGYTF
>13|TRBJ1-2|TRBD1|-|TRBV6-4
TGTGCCAGCAGCCCTAGGACAGGCTATGGCTACACCTTC
CASSPRTGYGYTF
>13|TRBJ2-7|-|-|TRBV19
TGTGCCAGTAGTCCGACAGGATATGGCGAGCAGTACTTC
CASSPTGYGEQYF
>15|TRBJ1-3|TRBD1|-|TRBV25-1
TGTGCCAGCACTTCGACAGGGGGCGATGGAAACACCATATATTTT
CASTSTGGDGNTIYF